The 4 T cell receptor beta chains in this list originate from one sample, sequenced in a study of vaccination effects on CD4 cells after COVID-19. The antigens of these receptors remain unknown. The method was immunoSEQ multiplex PCR; TCRdb's version includes in-frame clones alone and lacks a portion of them. The data contain about 32,000 clones, approximately 72% of them seen just once; the ten biggest clones take up 9% to 15%. ViraFEST assay sequencing came after antigen-specific CD4+ T cells were expanded with viral peptide pools. CD4+ T cells were isolated after around ten days of culture. Participants completed two doses of the BNT162b2 or mRNA-1273 vaccine. This specimen consisted of CD4+ T cells from PBMCs cultured with HCoV-229E spike peptides, obtained after COVID-19 vaccination. Receptors were obtained from a human donor who received a COVID-19 vaccine.

This chain joins TRBV5-1 and TRBJ1-1; 7 bases agree with TRBD1. Germline loops: CDR1 SGHRS, CDR2 YFSETQ. V lost 6 bases and J lost 0; bases outside the gene matches: 2. The CDR3 totals 13 residues. The DNA for the CDR3 is TGCGCCAGCACGACAGGGATGAACACTGAAGCTTTCTTT. Its protein is CASTTGMNTEAFF.

The J gene is TRBJ2-1, the V gene TRBV15, with TRBD2 matching over 8 bases. With 4 bases clipped from V and 3 bases from J, the junction kept 8 bases outside the gene matches. The CDR3 runs 16 residues. Germline V gene data show CDR1 as LNHNV and CDR2 as YYDKDF (reference sequence). CDR3 amino acids: CATSTPSGQIYNEQFF. CDR3 coding DNA: TGTGCCACCAGCACACCTAGCGGGCAGATCTACAATGAGCAGTTCTTC. The full variable domain, rest sourced from reference TRBV15 and TRBJ2-1, is DAMVIQNPRYQVTQFGKPVTLSCSQTLNHNVMYWYQQKSSQAPKLLFHYYDKDFNNEADTPDNFQSRRPNTSFCFLDIRSPGLGDTAMYLCATSTPSGQIYNEQFFGPGTRLTVL.

The chain joins TRBV27 to TRBJ1-1, with D maybe TRBD1 (6 bases). CDR3 length equals 14 residues. The V end was cut by 5 bases, the J end by 7 bases, with 17 bases between. Germline V lookup: CDR1 MNHEY, CDR2 SMNVEV (reference sequence). In nucleotides, the CDR3 is TGTGCCAGCAGTACTTCTCAGGGGCTGGGTGAAGCTTTCTTT. This gives the protein CASSTSQGLGEAFF.

The chain joins TRBV6-1 to TRBJ1-5; D gene unclear. Germline V gives CDR1 MNHNS, CDR2 SASEGT. Trimming shortened V by 0 bases and J by 7 bases, and 7 bases separated the two germline ends. CDR3 length: 13 amino acids. The CDR3 nucleotides are TGTGCCAGCAGTGAAGCTAGGGCCCAGCCCCAGCATTTT. Amino acid sequence: CASSEARAQPQHF.